The rows below give T cell receptor beta chains drawn from one sample of a study of cytomegalovirus exposure and HLA in healthy donors. Profiled with immunoSEQ multiplex PCR; TCRdb holds only in-frame clones, not every one. The table has roughly 160,000 clones, more than 75% seen once. What was sequenced was PBMCs. The receptors originated from a man younger than 45 in good health and CMV-seropositive. Both conserved end residues are part of each CDR3. The D gene is left open where the match is weak. Expanded clones are given a class, and other clones once, few, many or no size at all.

d_call,cdr3_length,v_call,j_call,clone_size,cdr3_nt,cdr3_aa
-,16,TRBV7-2,TRBJ2-5,-,TGTGCCAGCAGCCCCAGCAGGGACACTCGGCAAGAGACCCAGTACTTC,CASSPSRDTRQETQYF
-,15,TRBV7-9,TRBJ2-6,few,TGTGCCAGCAGCTTAGACAGGGTTGGGGCCAACGTCCTGACTTTC,CASSLDRVGANVLTF
TRBD2,13,TRBV7-2,TRBJ2-1,-,TGTGCCAGCAGCGCCGCTAGCGGGATGTACCAGTTCTTC,CASSAASGMYQFF
TRBD1,15,TRBV9,TRBJ1-2,-,TGTGCCAGCAGCGTAGATACAGGGGACGTCGGTGGCTACACCTTC,CASSVDTGDVGGYTF
-,16,TRBV4-2,TRBJ2-6,-,TGTGCCAGCAGCCAAGAGGACAACTCTGGGGCCAACGTCCTGACTTTC,CASSQEDNSGANVLTF
TRBD2,16,TRBV7-8,TRBJ2-3,-,TGTGCCAGCAGCTTAGGGGCTAGCGGTCCCACAGATACGCAGTATTTT,CASSLGASGPTDTQYF
TRBD1,16,TRBV18,TRBJ1-4,-,TGTGCCAGCTCACCACCGGCCAGGGGGGTTCGTGAAAAACTGTTTTTT,CASSPPARGVREKLFF
-,15,TRBV7-6,TRBJ2-6,-,TGTGCCAGCAGCCAGGGGGGCTCTGGGGCCAACGTCCTGACTTTC,CASSQGGSGANVLTF
TRBD1,15,TRBV7-6,TRBJ2-3,once,TGTGCCAGCAGCTCGACACAGGGGATGGGTGATACGCAGTATTTT,CASSSTQGMGDTQYF
TRBD1,14,TRBV5-1,TRBJ2-7,few,TGCGCCAGCAGCTTGGCCGGGACAGACTACGAGCAGTACTTC,CASSLAGTDYEQYF
TRBD2,14,TRBV27,TRBJ2-1,-,TGTGCCAGCAGTTCACTAGCGGGAGTCTTAGAGCAGTTCTTC,CASSSLAGVLEQFF
TRBD2,11,TRBV6-1,TRBJ2-7,-,TGTGCCGCCTCTCCGGGGGGAGGGCAGTACTTC,CAASPGGGQYF
-,16,TRBV19,TRBJ1-5,-,TGTGCCAGCAAAAAGGAGGGAAGGGCGTACAATCAGCCCCAGCATTTT,CASKKEGRAYNQPQHF
TRBD1,15,TRBV19,TRBJ1-5,-,TGTGCCAGTAGTCGGGACAGGGGAAACAATCAGCCCCAGCATTTT,CASSRDRGNNQPQHF
TRBD1,16,TRBV7-2,TRBJ2-3,-,TGTGCCAGCAGCTTAGCCGGGACAGATGGCACAGATACGCAGTATTTT,CASSLAGTDGTDTQYF
TRBD1,15,TRBV10-2,TRBJ2-5,-,TGCGCCAGCAGTGCTCCGGGACAGGGGCAAGAGACCCAGTACTTC,CASSAPGQGQETQYF
-,14,TRBV6-1,TRBJ2-2,-,TGTGCCAGCAGTCAAGGGCCGAACACCGGGGAGCTGTTTTTT,CASSQGPNTGELFF
-,19,TRBV21-1,TRBJ2-5,few,TGTGCCAGCAGCAACCCCCTGGGGCTAGCGGGAGGGATTGGAGAGACCCAGTACTTC,CASSNPLGLAGGIGETQYF